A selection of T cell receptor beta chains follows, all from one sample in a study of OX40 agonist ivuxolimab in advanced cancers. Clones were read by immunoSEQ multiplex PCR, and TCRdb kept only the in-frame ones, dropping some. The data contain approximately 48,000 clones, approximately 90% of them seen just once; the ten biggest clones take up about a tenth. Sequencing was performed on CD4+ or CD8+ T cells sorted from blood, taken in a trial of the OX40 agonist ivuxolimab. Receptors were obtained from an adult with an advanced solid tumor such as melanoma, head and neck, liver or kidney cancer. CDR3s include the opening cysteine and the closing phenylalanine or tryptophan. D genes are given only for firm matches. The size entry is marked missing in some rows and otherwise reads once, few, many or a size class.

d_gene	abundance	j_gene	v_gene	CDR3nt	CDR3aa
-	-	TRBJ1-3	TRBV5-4	TGTGCCAGCAGCGAGACACAGCCGCCCTCTGGAAACACCATATATTTT	CASSETQPPSGNTIYF
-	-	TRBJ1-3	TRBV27	TGTGCCAGCAGTGTCAGGTCCGCTGGAAACACCATATATTTT	CASSVRSAGNTIYF
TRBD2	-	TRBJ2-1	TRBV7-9	TGTGCCAGCAGCTCGAGGAGCGGGGGGCCCTACAATGAGCAGTTCTTC	CASSSRSGGPYNEQFF
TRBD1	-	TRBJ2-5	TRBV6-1	TGTGCCAGCAGTGTTCGACGGACAGGGGCTGCAGAGACCCAGTACTTC	CASSVRRTGAAETQYF
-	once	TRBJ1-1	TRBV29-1	TGCAGCGTTGAAGGGGGAGGGAAAACTGAAGCTTTCTTT	CSVEGGGKTEAFF
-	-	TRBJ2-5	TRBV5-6	TGTGCCAGCAGCCGCCCGGGACATCGAACAGGAGTGGGAGGGGAGACCCAGTACTTC	CASSRPGHRTGVGGETQYF
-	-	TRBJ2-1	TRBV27	TGTGCCAGCGATCAAGGGGGGGAGCAGTTCTTC	CASDQGGEQFF
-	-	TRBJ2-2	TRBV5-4	TGTGCCAGCAGCTCCCGGGACTCAAAGAACACCGGGGAGCTGTTTTTT	CASSSRDSKNTGELFF
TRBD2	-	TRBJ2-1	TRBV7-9	TGTGCCAGCAGCTTAGCGCGTAGCGGGAAGATGATGGAGCAGTTCTTC	CASSLARSGKMMEQFF
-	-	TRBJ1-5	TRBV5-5	TGTGCCAGCAGCTTGGAATTACTTAGCAATCAGCCCCAGCATTTT	CASSLELLSNQPQHF
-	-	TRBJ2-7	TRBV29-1	TGCAGCGTTGAAGCGGACAACGAGCAGTACTTC	CSVEADNEQYF
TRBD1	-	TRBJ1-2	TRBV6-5	TGTGCCAGCAGCGACAGGGTTAACTATGGCTACACCTTC	CASSDRVNYGYTF
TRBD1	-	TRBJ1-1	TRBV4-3	TGCGCCAGCAGCCAAGAGATGTTGGGACAGACGAACACTGAAGCTTTCTTT	CASSQEMLGQTNTEAFF
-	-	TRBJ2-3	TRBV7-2	TGTGCCAGCAGCTTAATAGGAACAGATACGCAGTATTTT	CASSLIGTDTQYF
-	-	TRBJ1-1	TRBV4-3	TGCGCCAGCAGTCATTCGAGGTTGTACACTGAAGCTTTCTTT	CASSHSRLYTEAFF
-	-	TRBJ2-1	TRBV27	TGTGCCAGCAGTCCCCTAGGGGGTATCAATGAGCAGTTCTTC	CASSPLGGINEQFF
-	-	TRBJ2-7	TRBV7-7	TGTGCTAGCAGCCCTCGGAGCGGCGAGCAGTACTTC	CASSPRSGEQYF
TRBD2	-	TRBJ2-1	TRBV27	TGTGCCAGCAGTCAAACCGGGACTAGCGGGAGCAGAAACAATGAGCAGTTCTTC	CASSQTGTSGSRNNEQFF
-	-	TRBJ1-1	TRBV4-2	TGTGCCAGCAGCCAACTCCACGGGTCTTCGAACACTGAAGCTTTCTTT	CASSQLHGSSNTEAFF
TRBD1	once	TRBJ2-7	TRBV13	TGTGCCAGCAGCCCAGGACAGGGGGCGGCCGAGCAGTACTTC	CASSPGQGAAEQYF
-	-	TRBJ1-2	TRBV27	TGTGCCAGCAGTTTATCAATGGGGCAGGGCCACTATGGCTACACCTTC	CASSLSMGQGHYGYTF
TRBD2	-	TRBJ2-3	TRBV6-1	TGTGCCAGCAGTGATTGGCTAGCGGAATCCTTAGACGCAGATACGCAGTATTTT	CASSDWLAESLDADTQYF
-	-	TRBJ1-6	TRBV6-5	TGTGCCAGCAGTTACGGGGGCTCCTATAATTCACCCCTCCACTTT	CASSYGGSYNSPLHF
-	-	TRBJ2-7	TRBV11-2	TGTGCCAGCAGCTTAGGGGCAGCCTCCTACGAGCAGTACTTC	CASSLGAASYEQYF
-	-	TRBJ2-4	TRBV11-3	TGTGCCAGCAGCTTAGGGAAGGAACAACAGGTAGCCAAAAACATTCAGTACTTC	CASSLGKEQQVAKNIQYF
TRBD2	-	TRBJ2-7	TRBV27	TGTGCCAGCAGCCGCGAAAGGGGCGGGAGCTACGTGGGCGAGCAGTACTTC	CASSRERGGSYVGEQYF
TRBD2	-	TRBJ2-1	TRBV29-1	TGCAGCGGGGACTCGGGGGGCAATGAGCAGTTCTTC	CSGDSGGNEQFF
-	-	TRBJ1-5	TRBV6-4	TGTGCCAGCAGTGACTCATCCGGGACCCAAGGACAGCCCCAGCATTTT	CASSDSSGTQGQPQHF
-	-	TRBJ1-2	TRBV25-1	TGTGCCACCGACTTTGGTGGCTACACCTTC	CATDFGGYTF
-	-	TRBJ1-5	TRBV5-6	TGTGCCAGCAGCCCCTGGGAGCCTGGGAATCAGCCCCAGCATTTT	CASSPWEPGNQPQHF
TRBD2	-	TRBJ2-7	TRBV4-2	TGTGCCAGCAGCCAGGCTCTAGCGGGAGGTCTCTACGAGCAGTACTTC	CASSQALAGGLYEQYF
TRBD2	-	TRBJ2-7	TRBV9	TGTGCCAGCAGCGTCGGACTAGCCAAACACGAGCAGTACTTC	CASSVGLAKHEQYF
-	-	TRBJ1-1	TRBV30	TGTGCCTGGGGATTTCCGGGCAACACTGAAGCTTTCTTT	CAWGFPGNTEAFF
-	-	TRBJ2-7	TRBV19	TGTGCCAGTAGTACCGCCTACGAGCAGTACTTC	CASSTAYEQYF
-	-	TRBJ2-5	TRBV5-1	TGCGCCAGCAGCTTGTACGGTCTAGGGGGGCAAGAGACCCAGTACTTC	CASSLYGLGGQETQYF
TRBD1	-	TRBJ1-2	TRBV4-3	TGCGCCAGCAGCCAAAATCCTTTCGAGGGGGCATATGGCTACACCTTC	CASSQNPFEGAYGYTF
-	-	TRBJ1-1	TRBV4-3	TGCGCCAGCAGCCTCACCCCGGGACCGATGAACACTGAAGCTTTCTTT	CASSLTPGPMNTEAFF
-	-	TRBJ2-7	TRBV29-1	TGCAGCGTTGTATCCGTCGGACAGCTAACCTACGAGCAGTACTTC	CSVVSVGQLTYEQYF
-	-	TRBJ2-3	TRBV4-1	TGCGCCAGCAGCCAAGCAGGCGGGGGCCCCACAGATACGCAGTATTTT	CASSQAGGGPTDTQYF
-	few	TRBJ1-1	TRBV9	TGTGCCAGCAGCCCAGAGGGGAGAATTACTGAAGCTTTCTTT	CASSPEGRITEAFF
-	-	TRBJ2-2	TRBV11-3	TGTGCCAGCAGCTTAGGGTTGGTAGCGATAACATCCGGGGAGCTGTTTTTT	CASSLGLVAITSGELFF